These T cell receptor beta chains were read from a single sample in a study of cytomegalovirus exposure and HLA in healthy donors. TCRdb's copy holds only in-frame clones and misses some; the assay was immunoSEQ multiplex PCR. The table includes about 150,000 clones, 60% to 80% detected once. The sample consisted of PBMCs. The source of these receptors is a young woman in good health and CMV-seronegative. Both conserved end residues are part of each CDR3. A D gene is named only where the DNA matches it firmly. Some rows mark clone size as missing; the rest say once, few, many or name a class of expanded clone.

j_call: TRBJ1-1
cdr3_length: 13
d_call: .
v_call: TRBV5-6
clone_size: .
cdr3_aa: CASSPLSSAEAFF
cdr3_nt: TGTGCCAGCAGCCCCTTGTCGAGCGCTGAAGCTTTCTTT

j_call: TRBJ2-1
cdr3_length: 15
d_call: .
v_call: TRBV19
clone_size: .
cdr3_aa: CASSISVSSYNEQFF
cdr3_nt: TGTGCCAGTAGTATTAGCGTAAGCTCCTACAATGAGCAGTTCTTC

j_call: TRBJ2-3
cdr3_length: 14
d_call: TRBD1
v_call: TRBV15
clone_size: .
cdr3_aa: CATSRPDRGNTQYF
cdr3_nt: TGTGCCACCAGCAGACCTGACAGGGGGAATACGCAGTATTTT

j_call: TRBJ2-1
cdr3_length: 16
d_call: .
v_call: TRBV6-5
clone_size: .
cdr3_aa: CASSYEAGRSYNEQFF
cdr3_nt: TGTGCCAGCAGTTACGAGGCGGGCCGCTCCTACAATGAGCAGTTCTTC

j_call: TRBJ1-1
cdr3_length: 13
d_call: .
v_call: TRBV4-3
clone_size: .
cdr3_aa: CASSQDTGAGAFF
cdr3_nt: TGCGCCAGCAGCCAGGACACAGGAGCCGGAGCTTTCTTT

j_call: TRBJ2-5
cdr3_length: 12
d_call: .
v_call: TRBV2
clone_size: .
cdr3_aa: CASKRVQETQYF
cdr3_nt: TGTGCCAGCAAGAGAGTTCAAGAGACCCAGTACTTC

j_call: TRBJ1-1
cdr3_length: 15
d_call: .
v_call: TRBV6-5
clone_size: .
cdr3_aa: CASRTPAGQNTEAFF
cdr3_nt: TGTGCCAGCAGGACCCCGGCAGGCCAGAACACTGAAGCTTTCTTT

j_call: TRBJ2-3
cdr3_length: 14
d_call: TRBD1
v_call: TRBV19
clone_size: .
cdr3_aa: CASSPGQGTDTQYF
cdr3_nt: TGTGCCAGTAGCCCGGGACAGGGTACAGATACGCAGTATTTT

j_call: TRBJ1-2
cdr3_length: 12
d_call: .
v_call: TRBV18
clone_size: .
cdr3_aa: CASSQGNYGYTF
cdr3_nt: TGTGCCAGCTCACAGGGGAACTATGGCTACACCTTC

j_call: TRBJ2-3
cdr3_length: 14
d_call: .
v_call: TRBV9
clone_size: .
cdr3_aa: CASSRLEGLDTQYF
cdr3_nt: TGTGCCAGCAGCCGCCTGGAGGGTTTAGATACGCAGTATTTT

j_call: TRBJ2-1
cdr3_length: 14
d_call: .
v_call: TRBV5-1
clone_size: .
cdr3_aa: CASKKLAGYNEQFF
cdr3_nt: TGCGCCAGCAAAAAACTGGCGGGTTACAATGAGCAGTTCTTC

j_call: TRBJ1-1
cdr3_length: 10
d_call: .
v_call: TRBV7-9
clone_size: .
cdr3_aa: CASSSYEAFF
cdr3_nt: TGTGCCAGCAGCTCCTATGAAGCTTTCTTT

j_call: TRBJ1-2
cdr3_length: 16
d_call: TRBD1
v_call: TRBV19
clone_size: .
cdr3_aa: CASSIYMDRAVYGYTF
cdr3_nt: TGTGCCAGTAGTATCTATATGGACAGGGCGGTCTATGGCTACACCTTC

j_call: TRBJ1-2
cdr3_length: 16
d_call: .
v_call: TRBV5-1
clone_size: once
cdr3_aa: CASSLAGGEVPYGYTF
cdr3_nt: TGCGCCAGCAGCTTGGCCGGGGGTGAAGTCCCCTATGGCTACACCTTC

j_call: TRBJ1-2
cdr3_length: 14
d_call: .
v_call: TRBV30
clone_size: .
cdr3_aa: CAWSQTRGNGGYTF
cdr3_nt: TGTGCCTGGAGCCAAACAAGGGGAAATGGCGGCTACACCTTC

j_call: TRBJ1-1
cdr3_length: 13
d_call: .
v_call: TRBV9
clone_size: .
cdr3_aa: CASSVGFTTEAFF
cdr3_nt: TGTGCCAGCAGCGTTGGCTTTACGACTGAAGCTTTCTTT

j_call: TRBJ2-7
cdr3_length: 14
d_call: TRBD2
v_call: TRBV10-3
clone_size: few
cdr3_aa: CAIGPASGLEEQYF
cdr3_nt: TGTGCCATCGGACCGGCTAGCGGGTTGGAGGAGCAGTACTTC

j_call: TRBJ1-2
cdr3_length: 11
d_call: .
v_call: TRBV10-3
clone_size: .
cdr3_aa: CAISSGVGYTF
cdr3_nt: TGTGCCATCAGTTCAGGGGTAGGCTACACCTTC

j_call: TRBJ2-7
cdr3_length: 14
d_call: TRBD1
v_call: TRBV6-1
clone_size: .
cdr3_aa: CASSDRQGAAEQYF
cdr3_nt: TGTGCCAGCAGTGATAGACAGGGGGCGGCCGAGCAGTACTTC

j_call: TRBJ1-5
cdr3_length: 13
d_call: TRBD1
v_call: TRBV2
clone_size: .
cdr3_aa: CASRPGGNQPQHF
cdr3_nt: TGTGCCAGCCGCCCAGGGGGTAATCAGCCCCAGCATTTT

j_call: TRBJ1-1
cdr3_length: 11
d_call: .
v_call: TRBV30
clone_size: few
cdr3_aa: CAWNRVTEAFF
cdr3_nt: TGTGCCTGGAACAGGGTGACTGAAGCTTTCTTT

j_call: TRBJ2-5
cdr3_length: 16
d_call: .
v_call: TRBV14
clone_size: .
cdr3_aa: CASSPDALAGWETQYF
cdr3_nt: TGTGCCAGCAGCCCCGACGCCCTCGCAGGCTGGGAGACCCAGTACTTC

j_call: TRBJ2-3
cdr3_length: 16
d_call: TRBD2
v_call: TRBV6-6
clone_size: .
cdr3_aa: CASRITRGGPTDTQYF
cdr3_nt: TGTGCCAGCAGGATAACACGGGGGGGCCCCACAGATACGCAGTATTTT

j_call: TRBJ2-1
cdr3_length: 14
d_call: TRBD2
v_call: TRBV6-4
clone_size: .
cdr3_aa: CASSNGISGGAAFF
cdr3_nt: TGTGCCAGCTCAAACGGGATTAGCGGGGGGGCCGCGTTCTTC

j_call: TRBJ1-1
cdr3_length: 17
d_call: TRBD1
v_call: TRBV7-8
clone_size: once
cdr3_aa: CASSLVGRGLVNTEAFF
cdr3_nt: TGTGCCAGCAGCTTAGTCGGCAGGGGGCTTGTGAACACTGAAGCTTTCTTT

j_call: TRBJ2-5
cdr3_length: 13
d_call: .
v_call: TRBV5-4
clone_size: .
cdr3_aa: CASSRDNQETQYF
cdr3_nt: TGTGCCAGCAGCCGGGACAACCAAGAGACCCAGTACTTC

j_call: TRBJ1-2
cdr3_length: 13
d_call: TRBD1
v_call: TRBV6-5
clone_size: .
cdr3_aa: CASSTTGGYGYTF
cdr3_nt: TGTGCCAGCAGTACGACAGGGGGCTATGGCTACACCTTC

j_call: TRBJ1-5
cdr3_length: 13
d_call: .
v_call: TRBV6-1
clone_size: .
cdr3_aa: CASSAGGNQPQHF
cdr3_nt: TGTGCCAGCAGTGCGGGAGGCAATCAGCCCCAGCATTTT

j_call: TRBJ1-1
cdr3_length: 16
d_call: .
v_call: TRBV5-4
clone_size: .
cdr3_aa: CASSLAGSTPNTEAFF
cdr3_nt: TGTGCCAGCAGCTTGGCCGGGTCTACTCCGAACACTGAAGCTTTCTTT

j_call: TRBJ2-3
cdr3_length: 13
d_call: .
v_call: TRBV11-2
clone_size: .
cdr3_aa: CASSLGATDTQYF
cdr3_nt: TGTGCCAGCAGCTTGGGGGCGACAGATACGCAGTATTTT

j_call: TRBJ2-1
cdr3_length: 15
d_call: TRBD2
v_call: TRBV5-6
clone_size: few
cdr3_aa: CASSLVAGGQDEQFF
cdr3_nt: TGTGCCAGCAGCTTGGTGGCGGGGGGGCAAGATGAGCAGTTCTTC

j_call: TRBJ1-6
cdr3_length: 13
d_call: .
v_call: TRBV10-2
clone_size: .
cdr3_aa: CASRGPYNSPLHF
cdr3_nt: TGCGCCAGCAGGGGCCCCTATAATTCACCCCTCCACTTT

j_call: TRBJ1-5
cdr3_length: 12
d_call: .
v_call: TRBV5-6
clone_size: .
cdr3_aa: CASSSLDQPQHF
cdr3_nt: TGTGCCAGCAGCTCGCTAGATCAGCCCCAGCATTTT

j_call: TRBJ1-2
cdr3_length: 11
d_call: .
v_call: TRBV30
clone_size: .
cdr3_aa: CAWSVPDGYTF
cdr3_nt: TGTGCCTGGAGTGTACCGGATGGCTACACCTTC

j_call: TRBJ1-2
cdr3_length: 15
d_call: .
v_call: TRBV7-9
clone_size: .
cdr3_aa: CASSAQGLGNYGYTF
cdr3_nt: TGTGCCAGCAGCGCTCAGGGGTTGGGCAACTATGGCTACACCTTC

j_call: TRBJ2-2
cdr3_length: 15
d_call: .
v_call: TRBV11-1
clone_size: .
cdr3_aa: CASSFITGNTGELFF
cdr3_nt: TGTGCCAGCAGCTTTATCACAGGGAACACCGGGGAGCTGTTTTTT

j_call: TRBJ1-2
cdr3_length: 14
d_call: .
v_call: TRBV5-1
clone_size: .
cdr3_aa: CASSAGDGGGGYTF
cdr3_nt: TGCGCCAGCAGCGCGGGAGACGGGGGAGGGGGCTACACCTTC

j_call: TRBJ2-7
cdr3_length: 16
d_call: .
v_call: TRBV5-4
clone_size: .
cdr3_aa: CASSLGGSSNTYEQYF
cdr3_nt: TGTGCCAGCAGCTTGGGTGGGAGTTCCAACACCTACGAGCAGTACTTC

j_call: TRBJ2-7
cdr3_length: 16
d_call: .
v_call: TRBV14
clone_size: few
cdr3_aa: CASSQDPSRRGYEQYF
cdr3_nt: TGTGCCAGCAGCCAAGACCCCTCTCGACGGGGCTACGAGCAGTACTTC

j_call: TRBJ1-2
cdr3_length: 13
d_call: .
v_call: TRBV6-1
clone_size: .
cdr3_aa: CAISRDIVYGYTF
cdr3_nt: TGTGCCATCTCCCGGGACATCGTCTATGGCTACACCTTC

j_call: TRBJ1-1
cdr3_length: 14
d_call: TRBD1
v_call: TRBV6-1
clone_size: .
cdr3_aa: CATTARGLGTEAFF
cdr3_nt: TGTGCCACAACGGCCAGGGGGCTGGGGACTGAAGCTTTCTTT

j_call: TRBJ1-6
cdr3_length: 15
d_call: .
v_call: TRBV5-1
clone_size: few
cdr3_aa: CASSLEGRTSSPLHF
cdr3_nt: TGCGCCAGCAGCTTGGAGGGCAGGACTAGCTCACCCCTCCACTTT

j_call: TRBJ1-5
cdr3_length: 15
d_call: .
v_call: TRBV18
clone_size: once
cdr3_aa: CASSPTSGESQPQHF
cdr3_nt: TGTGCCAGCTCACCAACGTCAGGGGAATCCCAGCCCCAGCATTTT